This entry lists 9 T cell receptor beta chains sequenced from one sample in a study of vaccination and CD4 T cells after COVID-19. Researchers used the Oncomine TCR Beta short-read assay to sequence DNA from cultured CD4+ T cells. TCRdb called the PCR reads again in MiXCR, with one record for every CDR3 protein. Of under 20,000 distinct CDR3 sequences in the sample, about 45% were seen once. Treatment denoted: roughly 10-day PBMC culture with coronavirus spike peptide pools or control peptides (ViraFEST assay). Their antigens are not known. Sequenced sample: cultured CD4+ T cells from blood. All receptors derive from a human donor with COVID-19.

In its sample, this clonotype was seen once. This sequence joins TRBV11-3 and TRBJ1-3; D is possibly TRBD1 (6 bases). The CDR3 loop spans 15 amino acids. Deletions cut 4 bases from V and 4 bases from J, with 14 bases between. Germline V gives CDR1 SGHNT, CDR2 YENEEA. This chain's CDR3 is CASSSIDRQGNTIYF. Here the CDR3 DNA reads TGTGCCAGCAGCTCAATCGACAGGCAGGGAAACACCATATATTTT. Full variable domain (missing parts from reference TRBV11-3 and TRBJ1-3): EAGVVQSPRYKIIEKKQPVAFWCNPISGHNTLYWYLQNLGQGPELLIRYENEEAVDDSQLPKDRFSAERLKGVDSTLKIQPAELGDSAVYLCASSSIDRQGNTIYFGEGSWLTVV.

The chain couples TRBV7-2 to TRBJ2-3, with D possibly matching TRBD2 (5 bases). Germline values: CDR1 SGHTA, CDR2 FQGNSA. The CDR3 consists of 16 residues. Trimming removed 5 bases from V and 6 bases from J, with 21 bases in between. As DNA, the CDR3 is TGTGCCAGCAGCCCGGGAAGCCTAGTATCCTCTGATACGCAGTATTTT. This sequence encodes CASSPGSLVSSDTQYF.

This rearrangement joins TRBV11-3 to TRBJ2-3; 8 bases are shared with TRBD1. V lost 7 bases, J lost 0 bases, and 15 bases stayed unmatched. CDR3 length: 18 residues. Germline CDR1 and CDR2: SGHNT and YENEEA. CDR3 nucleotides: TGTGCCAGCACCCCCGGACAGGGTAGTGGTACTAGCACAGATACGCAGTATTTT. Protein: CASTPGQGSGTSTDTQYF.

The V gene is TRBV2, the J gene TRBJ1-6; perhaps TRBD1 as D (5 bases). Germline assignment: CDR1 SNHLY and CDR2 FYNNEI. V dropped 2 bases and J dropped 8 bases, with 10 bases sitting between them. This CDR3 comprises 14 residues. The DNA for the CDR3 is TGTGCCAGCAGTGAAAGGACAAGCGATTCACCCCTCCACTTT. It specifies CASSERTSDSPLHF. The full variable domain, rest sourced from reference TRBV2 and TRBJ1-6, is EPEVTQTPSHQVTQMGQEVILRCVPISNHLYFYWYRQILGQKVEFLVSFYNNEISEKSEIFDDQFSVERPDGSNFTLKIRSTKLEDSAMYFCASSERTSDSPLHFGNGTRLTVT.

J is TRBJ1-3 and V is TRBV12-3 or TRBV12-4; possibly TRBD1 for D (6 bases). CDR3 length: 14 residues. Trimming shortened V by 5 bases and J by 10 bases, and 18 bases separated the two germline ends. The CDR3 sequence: CASSQGTVGETIYF. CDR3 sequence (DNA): TGTGCCAGCAGTCAGGGGACCGTGGGGGAGACCATATATTTT.

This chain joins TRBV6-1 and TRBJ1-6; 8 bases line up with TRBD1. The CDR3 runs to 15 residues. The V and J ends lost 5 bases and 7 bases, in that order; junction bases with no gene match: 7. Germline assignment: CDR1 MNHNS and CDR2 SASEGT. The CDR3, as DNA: TGTGCCAGCAGTCAAAGACAGGGGATGAATTCACCCCTCCACTTT. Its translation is CASSQRQGMNSPLHF.

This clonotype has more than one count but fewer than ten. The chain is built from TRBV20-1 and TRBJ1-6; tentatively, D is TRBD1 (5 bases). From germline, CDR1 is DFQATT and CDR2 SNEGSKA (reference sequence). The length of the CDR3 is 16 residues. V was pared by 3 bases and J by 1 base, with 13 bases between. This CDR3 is CSASRVLRSYNSPLHF. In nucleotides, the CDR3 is TGCAGTGCTAGCAGGGTTTTACGTTCCTATAATTCACCCCTCCACTTT.

The CDR3 is CASSITGRTDTQYF. CDR3 nucleotide sequence: TGTGCCAGTAGTATAACTGGGAGGACAGATACGCAGTATTTT. The chain has TRBV19 and TRBJ2-3; possible D gene TRBD2, 6 bases. V lost 2 bases and J lost 3, with 9 bases in between. Looked up from germline, CDR1 is LNHDA and CDR2 is SQIVND (reference sequence). This CDR3 comprises 14 residues.

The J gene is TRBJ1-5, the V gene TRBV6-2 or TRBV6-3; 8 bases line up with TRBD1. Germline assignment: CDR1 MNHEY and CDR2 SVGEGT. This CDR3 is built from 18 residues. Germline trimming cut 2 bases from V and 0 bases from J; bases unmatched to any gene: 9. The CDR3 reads CASSYPGGRAYSNQPQHF. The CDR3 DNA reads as TGTGCCAGCAGTTACCCAGGGGGCCGAGCGTATAGCAATCAGCCCCAGCATTTT.